The following is a T cell receptor (beta chain) sequence with its context. The sample is drawn from a study of blood T cell repertoires in COVID-19. Study-wide background: Acute and convalescent COVID-19 samples came from the United States, Italy and Spain. Nucleic acid was either cDNA or gDNA, and it came from T cells, B-cell-depleted T cells, or PBMCs.

Authors' methods: Estimates of nucleated cell counts were drawn from the amplification of reference gene primers. Generated by immunoSEQ multiplex PCR, the TCRdb table keeps only in-frame clones and is missing some. V and J calls and clone size are as listed in that table; D and trimming were resolved from the DNA. The data hold over 100,000 clones, with roughly 88% observed a single time. Sequencing was carried out using peripheral blood. The TCR originated in a man between 50 and 59 years old with acute or convalescent COVID-19.

The CDR3 spells CASSLPQYQETQYF. In nucleotides, the CDR3 is TGTGCCAGCAGTTTACCCCAGTACCAAGAGACCCAGTACTTC. The chain links TRBV28 to TRBJ2-5; no reliable D call. Per germline, CDR1 MDHEN and CDR2 SYDVKM. This CDR3 spans 14 amino acids. The V end lost 2 bases, the J end lost 0 bases, and 7 bases lay between the germline ends.